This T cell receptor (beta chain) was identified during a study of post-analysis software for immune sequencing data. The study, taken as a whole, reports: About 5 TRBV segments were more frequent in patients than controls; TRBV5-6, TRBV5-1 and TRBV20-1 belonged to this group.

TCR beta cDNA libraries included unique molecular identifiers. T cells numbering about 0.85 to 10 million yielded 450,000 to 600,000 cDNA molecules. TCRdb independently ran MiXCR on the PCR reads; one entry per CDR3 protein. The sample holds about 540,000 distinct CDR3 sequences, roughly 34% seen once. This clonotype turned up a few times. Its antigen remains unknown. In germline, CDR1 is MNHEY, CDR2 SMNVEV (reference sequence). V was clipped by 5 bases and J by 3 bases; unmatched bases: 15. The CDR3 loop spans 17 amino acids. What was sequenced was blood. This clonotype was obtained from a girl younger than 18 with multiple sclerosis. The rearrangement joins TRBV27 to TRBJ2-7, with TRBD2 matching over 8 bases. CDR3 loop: CASSPRGGEPHFYEQYF. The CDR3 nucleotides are TGTGCCAGCAGTCCCCGGGGGGGAGAACCCCATTTCTACGAGCAGTACTTC.